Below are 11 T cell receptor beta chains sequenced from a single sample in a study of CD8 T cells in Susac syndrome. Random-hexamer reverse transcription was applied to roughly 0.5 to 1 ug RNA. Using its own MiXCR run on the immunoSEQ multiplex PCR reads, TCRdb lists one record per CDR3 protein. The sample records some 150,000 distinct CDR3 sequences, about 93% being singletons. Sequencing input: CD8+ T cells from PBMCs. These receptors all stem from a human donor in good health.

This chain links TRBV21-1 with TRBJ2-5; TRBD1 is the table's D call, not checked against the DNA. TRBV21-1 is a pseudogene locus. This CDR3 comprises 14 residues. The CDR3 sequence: CASSKGTGGETQYF. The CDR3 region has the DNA TGTGCCAGCAGCAAAGGAACAGGAGGAGAGACCCAGTACTTC.

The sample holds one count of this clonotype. This CDR3 is CASSWGPLSYEQYF. CDR3 nucleotides: TGTGCCAGCAGCTGGGGACCGCTCTCCTACGAGCAGTACTTC. V is TRBV7-2 and J is TRBJ2-7; either TRBD1 or TRBD2 may supply D (5 bases each). Germline V lookup: CDR1 SGHTA, CDR2 FQGNSA. V was clipped by 4 bases and J by 0 bases, with 10 bases between them. The CDR3 contains 14 residues.

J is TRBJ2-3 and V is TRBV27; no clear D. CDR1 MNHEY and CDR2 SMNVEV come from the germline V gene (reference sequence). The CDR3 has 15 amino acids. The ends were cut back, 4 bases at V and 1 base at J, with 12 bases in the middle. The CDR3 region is CASSSSTWGTDTQYF. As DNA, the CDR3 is TGTGCCAGCAGTTCAAGTACGTGGGGCACAGATACGCAGTATTTT.

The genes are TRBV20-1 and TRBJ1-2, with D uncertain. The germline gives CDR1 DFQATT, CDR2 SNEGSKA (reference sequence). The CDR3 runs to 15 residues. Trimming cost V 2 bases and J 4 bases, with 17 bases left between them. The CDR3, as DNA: TGCAGTGCTAGATTCATGAGCCTCCTAACCTATGGCTACACCTTC. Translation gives CSARFMSLLTYGYTF.

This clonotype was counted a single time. CDR3 DNA sequence: TGTGCCAGCAGTTTACCGGGGAAGGAGACCCAGTACTTC. Translating gives CASSLPGKETQYF. V usage is TRBV28 and J usage is TRBJ2-5; D possibly corresponds to TRBD2 (5 bases). V was clipped by 2 bases and J by 5 bases, with 9 bases between them. The CDR3 is made up of 13 amino acids. Germline-derived CDR1 and CDR2 are MDHEN and SYDVKM.

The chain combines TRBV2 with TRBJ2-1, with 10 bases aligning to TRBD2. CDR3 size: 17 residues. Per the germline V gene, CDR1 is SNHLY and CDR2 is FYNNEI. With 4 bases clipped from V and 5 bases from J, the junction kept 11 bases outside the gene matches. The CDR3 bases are TGTGCCAGCAGTGCGCCAGGAGCGGGAGGGCCAGACAATGAGCAGTTCTTC. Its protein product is CASSAPGAGGPDNEQFF.

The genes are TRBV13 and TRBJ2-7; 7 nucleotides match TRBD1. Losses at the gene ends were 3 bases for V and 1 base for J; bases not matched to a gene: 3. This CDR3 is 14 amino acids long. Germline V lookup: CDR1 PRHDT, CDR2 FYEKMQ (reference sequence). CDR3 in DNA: TGTGCCAGCAGCTTTACAGGGGCGTCCTACGAGCAGTACTTC. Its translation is CASSFTGASYEQYF.

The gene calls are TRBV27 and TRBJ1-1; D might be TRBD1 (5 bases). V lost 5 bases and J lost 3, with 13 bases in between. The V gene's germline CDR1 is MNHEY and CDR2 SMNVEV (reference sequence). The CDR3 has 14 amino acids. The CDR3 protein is CASSLTQGHTEAFF. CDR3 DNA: TGTGCCAGCAGTCTTACTCAGGGACACACTGAAGCTTTCTTT.

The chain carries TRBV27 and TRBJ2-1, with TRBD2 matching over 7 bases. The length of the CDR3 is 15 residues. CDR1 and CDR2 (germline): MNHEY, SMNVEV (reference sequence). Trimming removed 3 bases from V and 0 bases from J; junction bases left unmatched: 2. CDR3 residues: CASSFAGDSYNEQFF. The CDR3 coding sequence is TGTGCCAGCAGTTTCGCGGGAGACTCCTACAATGAGCAGTTCTTC.

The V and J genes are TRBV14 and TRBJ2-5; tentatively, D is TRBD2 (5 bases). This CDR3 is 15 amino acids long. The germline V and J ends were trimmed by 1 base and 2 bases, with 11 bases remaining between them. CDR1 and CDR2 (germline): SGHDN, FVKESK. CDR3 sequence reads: CASSQGGEGQETQYF. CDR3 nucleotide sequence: TGTGCCAGCAGCCAAGGCGGCGAGGGTCAAGAGACCCAGTACTTC.

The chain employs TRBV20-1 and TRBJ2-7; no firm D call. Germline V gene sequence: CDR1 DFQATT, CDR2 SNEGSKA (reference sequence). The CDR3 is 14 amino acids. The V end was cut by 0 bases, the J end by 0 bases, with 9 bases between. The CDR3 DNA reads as TGCAGTGCTAGAGATATAATCGACTCCTACGAGCAGTACTTC. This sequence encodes CSARDIIDSYEQYF.